This note documents a single T cell receptor beta chain sequence. In this sample, this clone turned up a few times. Its antigen remains unidentified. No qualities accompany the bases; no much larger clone lies one base away. The data were obtained in a study of cytomegalovirus exposure and HLA in healthy donors (dated by TCRdb to 2017 to 2019). In the study overall: An earlier analysis of a few hundred of the donors reported around 280 Gb of sequence data and around 110 million unique TCR beta sequences obtained from around 190 million T cells. An early release covering roughly 640 HLA-typed donors comprised about 300 gigabases of sequencing data and 85 million or so unique TCR sequences. The genetic ancestry cluster associated with self-reported Caucasian donors included approximately 85% of the approximately 400 genotyped donors. The study was designed to test whether signatures of past pathogen exposure could be identified by cataloging public T cell receptors. Using immunosequencing, the study profiled T cell repertoires from 640 or so subjects and related those repertoires to cytomegalovirus serostatus. In addition to the first cohort of approximately 650 subjects, a separate validation cohort of 130 or so different subjects was used. To predict cytomegalovirus infection status, the study combined high-throughput TCR immunosequencing, statistical association of individual TCRs with disease status, and machine learning. A later analysis re-analyzed previously published TCR beta repertoires from roughly 600 donors and added high-resolution HLA genotyping to study TCR occurrence patterns. Rather than drawing on any new phenotypic data, the later analysis identified candidate immune exposures from TCR beta sequences and the way those sequences occurred across donors. An earlier analysis of 587 of the donors used high-throughput TCR beta sequencing to judge whether each TCR beta V gene segment behaved as functional or pseudogenic. Donor age, sex, ethnicity and CMV serostatus were collected together with the repertoire data. In a later genetic analysis, genome-wide SNP genotypes for about 65% of the roughly 700 donors were used, and that subset was treated as a discovery cohort. All discovery cohort repertoires had been generated on a single sequencing platform. HLA typing included class I and class II loci at four-digit resolution. Typing coverage varied by locus: about 620-640 donors for A, B, C, DRB1 and DQB1; 500 to 550 for DQA1; 600 to 610 for DPA1; around 450 for DPB1. About five DR-DQ haplotypes were handled as single units for association and clustering, since linkage in the cohort was strong. Among about 400 genotyped donors of the cohort, an average of roughly 230,000 unique TCR beta nucleotide sequences was sequenced per donor, of which 15% to 20% were non-productive.

Broader findings and caveats from the paper: A further reported finding was that TCR beta sequences accurately predicted the HLA-A and HLA-B alleles for most subjects in the first cohort. A few of the identified cytomegalovirus-associated TCR beta chains were confirmed in vitro to be specific for cytomegalovirus antigens. The cohort was sequenced for TCR beta chains only, and without alpha or paired-chain data the features that could be detected were limited. A later analysis found that TCR association rates varied across HLA loci, with DRB1 alleles showing the most associated TCRs and HLA-C alleles the fewest. A later genetic analysis associated a missense DCLRE1C variant with V-gene and J-gene trimming of TCR beta chains, and an independent cohort replicated the association. The study listed over 150 TCR beta chains as associated with cytomegalovirus. A group of highly shared sequence variants was considered likely to be a technical artifact of the sequencing pipeline. Because HLA typing was unavailable for some donors at each locus, only the typed subset was used in association tests. Strong co-occurrence of HLA alleles, especially DR and DQ, made assigning TCR associations to individual alleles difficult. Compared with equally common non-associated chains, HLA-associated TCR beta chains in a later analysis were more clonally expanded and had lower generation probabilities. In a later analysis, some 18,000 TCR beta sequences were associated with specific HLA alleles at a false discovery rate of 0.05. It was suggested by the authors that the approach could potentially be generalized to other disease states and immunological phenotypes. The presence/absence analyses assumed that sequencing depth was roughly uniform across donors, and that assumption may not be true. According to a later genetic analysis, donors in an Asian-associated ancestry cluster had fewer N-insertions in productive TCRs than the approximately 690-donor mean. Several of the top co-occurrence clusters appeared to be linked to parvovirus B19, influenza, CMV and Epstein-Barr virus, according to a later analysis. In an earlier analysis of 587 of the donors, most TCR beta V segments appeared in productive rearrangements about 87% or about 30% of the time, broadly matching IMGT annotations. The earlier analysis of some 560 of the donors excluded around 17 rarely observed V segments, including chromosome 9 orphons, because counts were too low. A later analysis found that most CMV-associated TCR beta chains appeared HLA-restricted, with HLA associations seemingly driven largely by CMV exposure. Linkage disequilibrium might explain the correlated functional status among segregating V segments, but an unknown experimental factor could not be excluded. Some IMGT-functional V segments, including TRBV6-2 and TRBV6-3, could not be told apart with the 87-base-pair reads, so those segments were excluded. While some public TCRs were present in many individuals, most TCR sequences turned up only very rarely across donors. CMV serostatus was the only immune exposure information available for the cohort. Cytomegalovirus status was reported to be diagnosed by the classifier with high specificity and sensitivity in both the original and validation cohorts.

CDR1 and CDR2 are read off the germline V gene as SGDLS and YYNGEE. The CDR3, from cysteine to phenylalanine, totals 15 residues. Left in the record is the CDR3 DNA by itself, 45 bases read in frame from the first base. V lost 0 bases and J lost 5 bases; the stretch between them is 14 bases long. Library generation was performed with the immunoSEQ multiplex PCR assay. For the multiplex PCR, a mixture combining 60 forward primers for TCR Vbeta segments and 13 reverse primers for TCR Jbeta segments was used. The CDR3 region of rearranged TCR beta genes was amplified from genomic DNA with a multiplex PCR assay. The amplified TCR beta libraries were sequenced on the Illumina HiSeq System as 87-base-pair reads. From the authors' description of their analysis: In a later analysis, 70 million to 95 million unique TCR beta chains were counted across the 666 repertoires, and approximately 9.9 million of these chains were shared by at least two donors. A nearest-neighbor algorithm error-corrected the raw reads and collapsed the reads into unique sequences, merging closely related sequences to remove PCR and sequencing errors. V, D and J gene segments were assigned by aligning CDR3 sequences to IMGT reference sequences. For a sequence to be retained, a match of at least six nucleotides to both a V gene segment and a J gene segment was required. Rearrangements were classified as productive when the CDR3 lacked stop codons and remained in frame with V and J, and all other rearrangements were classified as non-productive. Following IMGT convention, CDR3 was defined as the stretch from the second conserved V-encoded cysteine up to the conserved J-encoded phenylalanine. The earlier analysis of a few hundred of the donors excluded sequences that lacked an unambiguous match to a single V gene segment. In an earlier analysis of several hundred of the donors, V segments were called functional above 56.7% productive rearrangements and were called segregating when the between-donor standard deviation exceeded 5%. A statistical classification framework was built for diagnosing cytomegalovirus status from the catalog of TCR beta chain sequences. In a later analysis, TCR nucleotide sequences were compared against IMGT/GENE-DB human TR gene sequences so that V and J genes could be assigned. Using the TCRdist pipeline, a later analysis assigned CDR3 sequences along with most-parsimonious VDJ recombination scenarios. In a later analysis, each TCR beta chain was defined by its CDR3 amino acid sequence together with its V-gene family, and reads without a unique V-gene family were excluded. To address suspected cross-contamination and a sequencing artifact, a later analysis removed roughly 580 highly shared, low-generation-probability nucleotide sequences. For each public chain, a later analysis derived a clonal expansion index from normalized ranks of inferred template counts within each repertoire. In a later analysis, generation probabilities were computed with a VDJ recombination model fitted to out-of-frame rearrangements, and the resulting probabilities were checked against IGoR. A later analysis scored TCR-TCR, TCR-HLA and TCR-CMV co-occurrence with hypergeometric tests, applying a repertoire-size bias correction to TCR pairs. False discovery rates were estimated in a later analysis by permuting HLA or CMV assignments 20 times. A later analysis grouped co-occurring TCRs with DBSCAN, adding TCRdist sequence similarity when clustering within HLA-allele-positive subsets. Repertoires with fewer than 30,000 or more than 120,000 public chains were left out of co-occurrence clustering, as were about five repertoires with anomalous nucleotide sharing. TCRdb re-hosts the immuneACCESS table, in-frame sequences only. Its copies lack some clones; in the studies checked, an unresolved V gene accounts for under half of them, and the cause for the rest is not known. V and J calls and clone size are as listed in that table; D and trimming were resolved from the DNA. This sample has tens of thousands of clones in its table, and 65% to 85% of those were observed once. Less than 10% of the sample is in the top ten clones.

The cohort comprised more than 550 healthy bone marrow donors. All cohort members were sampled while nominally healthy, although unrecorded immune exposures were likely present. The donor tested CMV seropositive and was one of the 289 seropositive cohort members. A peripheral blood sample was collected from each donor, and TCR beta sequencing was performed on peripheral blood mononuclear cells. Genomic DNA extraction from the blood cell samples was performed with the Qiagen DNeasy Blood Extraction Kit. Sequenced sample: PBMCs. The TCR comes from a woman under 40 in good health and CMV-seropositive. The rearranged chain carries TRBV9 and TRBJ2-5; the D gene is possibly TRBD2, with 6 bases matching. Here is the DNA: TGTGCCAGCAGCGTAGCTAACAGTGGAGGGGAGACCCAGTACTTC. The encoded protein is CASSVANSGGETQYF.